The clone carrying this T cell receptor beta chain was seen a few times. One entry per CDR3 protein, called by TCRdb with MiXCR from the RACE reads. The sample includes around 99,000 distinct CDR3 sequences, more than 7% seen only once; the top ten take 2.5% to 3.5%. This sample was taken from a study of human T cells and chemical hapten exposure. This CDR3 is 16 amino acids long. Germline-derived CDR1 and CDR2 are MNHEY and SVGAGI. V shed 6 bases, J shed 4 bases, and the junction held 8 bases outside the gene matches. Regarding time point: patch test 2, 6 weeks after DPC sensitization. As for treatment: therapeutic diphenylcyclopropenone sensitization with weekly scalp DPC.

Sample: whole blood, taken in connection with sensitization to the hapten diphenylcyclopropenone (DPC). J is TRBJ2-2 and V is TRBV6-5; 10 bases fit TRBD1. The receptor was isolated from a woman aged 40 to 55 with alopecia areata. Some clones in this sample may be carry-over from other donors' samples. CDR3 coding DNA: TGTGCCAGCAGCCCACGACAGGGGGCGAGCACCGGGGAGCTGTTTTTT. This translates into CASSPRQGASTGELFF.